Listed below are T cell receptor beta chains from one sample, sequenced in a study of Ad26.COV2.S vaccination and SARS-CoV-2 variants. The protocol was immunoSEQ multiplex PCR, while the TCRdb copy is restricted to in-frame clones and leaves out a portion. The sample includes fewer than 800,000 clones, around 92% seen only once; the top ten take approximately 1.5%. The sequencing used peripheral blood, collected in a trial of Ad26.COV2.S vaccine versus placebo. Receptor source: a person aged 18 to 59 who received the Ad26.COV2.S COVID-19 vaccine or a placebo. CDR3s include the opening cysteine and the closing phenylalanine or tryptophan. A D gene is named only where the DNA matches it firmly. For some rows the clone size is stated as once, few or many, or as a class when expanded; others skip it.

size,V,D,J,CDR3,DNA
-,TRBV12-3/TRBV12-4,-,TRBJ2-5,CASRPDSQETQYF,TGTGCCAGCAGACCGGACAGCCAAGAGACCCAGTACTTC
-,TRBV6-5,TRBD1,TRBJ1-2,CASRGGQGEGGYTF,TGTGCCAGCAGGGGGGGACAGGGAGAGGGAGGCTACACCTTC
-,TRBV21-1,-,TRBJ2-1,CASSACNEQFF,TGTGCCAGCAGCGCCTGCAATGAGCAGTTCTTC
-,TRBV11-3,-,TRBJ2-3,CASSLGADTDTQYF,TGTGCCAGCAGCTTAGGGGCGGACACAGATACGCAGTATTTT
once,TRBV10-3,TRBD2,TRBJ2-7,CATAGDGGAYEQYF,TGTGCCACCGCGGGGGACGGGGGGGCCTACGAGCAGTACTTC
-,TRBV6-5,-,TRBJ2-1,CASTSPEWNEQFF,TGTGCCAGCACCTCCCCCGAGTGGAATGAGCAGTTCTTC
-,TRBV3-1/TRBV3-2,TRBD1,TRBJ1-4,CASRRQGNNEKLFF,TGTGCCAGCAGACGACAGGGAAATAATGAAAAACTGTTTTTT
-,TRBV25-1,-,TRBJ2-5,CASSGFTSYQETQYF,TGTGCCAGCAGTGGATTTACCTCGTACCAAGAGACCCAGTACTTC
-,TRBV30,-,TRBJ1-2,CAWSVPETFGGYTF,TGTGCCTGGAGTGTACCGGAAACCTTTGGTGGCTACACCTTC
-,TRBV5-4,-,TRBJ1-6,CASSWGNSYNSPLHF,TGTGCCAGCAGCTGGGGGAACTCCTATAATTCACCCCTCCACTTT
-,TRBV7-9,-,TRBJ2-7,CASTPRRTATYEQYF,TGTGCCAGCACCCCCAGGAGGACAGCAACCTACGAGCAGTACTTC
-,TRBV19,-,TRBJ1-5,CASTLGGASNQPQHF,TGTGCCAGTACCCTCGGGGGCGCGAGCAATCAGCCCCAGCATTTT
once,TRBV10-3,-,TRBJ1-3,CAISESLGISSGNTIYF,TGTGCCATCAGTGAGTCGCTGGGCATTAGCTCTGGAAACACCATATATTTT
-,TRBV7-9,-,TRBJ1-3,CASTIALYSGNTIYF,TGTGCCAGCACCATAGCCCTTTACTCTGGAAACACCATATATTTT
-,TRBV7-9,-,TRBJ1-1,CASSLVENTEAFF,TGTGCCAGCAGCTTAGTGGAGAACACTGAAGCTTTCTTT
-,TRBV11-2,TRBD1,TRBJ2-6,CASSSQGNSGANVLTF,TGTGCCAGCAGCTCACAGGGGAACTCTGGGGCCAACGTCCTGACTTTC
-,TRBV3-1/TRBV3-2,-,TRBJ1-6,CASSRTVTNSPLHF,TGTGCCAGCAGCCGGACCGTTACGAATTCACCCCTCCACTTT
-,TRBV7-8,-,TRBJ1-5,CASSLQGRQPQHF,TGTGCCAGCAGCTTACAGGGGAGACAGCCCCAGCATTTT
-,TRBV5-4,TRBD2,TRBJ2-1,CASSLRTSGRGNEQFF,TGTGCCAGCAGCTTAAGGACTAGCGGGAGAGGGAATGAGCAGTTCTTC
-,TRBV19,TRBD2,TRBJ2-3,CASSLPPERDATDTQYF,TGTGCCAGTAGTTTGCCCCCCGAGCGGGACGCCACAGATACGCAGTATTTT
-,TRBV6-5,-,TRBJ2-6,CASRQKSGANVLTF,TGTGCCAGCAGGCAAAAATCCGGGGCCAACGTCCTGACTTTC
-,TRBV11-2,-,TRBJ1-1,CASSVRDTNTEAFF,TGTGCCAGCAGCGTCCGGGACACGAACACTGAAGCTTTCTTT
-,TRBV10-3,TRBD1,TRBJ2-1,CAISARGLGNEQFF,TGTGCCATCAGTGCCAGGGGGCTTGGCAATGAGCAGTTCTTC
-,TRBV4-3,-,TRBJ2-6,CASSVQESSGANVLTF,TGCGCCAGCAGCGTTCAGGAGAGCTCTGGGGCCAACGTCCTGACTTTC
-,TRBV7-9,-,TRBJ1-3,CASSSYSFSGNTIYF,TGTGCCAGCAGCTCCTACAGTTTCTCTGGAAACACCATATATTTT
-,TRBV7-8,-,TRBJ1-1,CASSLAGSEAFF,TGTGCCAGCAGCTTAGCGGGATCTGAAGCTTTCTTT
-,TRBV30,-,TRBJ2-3,CAWRRRGSTDTQYF,TGTGCCTGGAGACGACGGGGGAGCACAGATACGCAGTATTTT
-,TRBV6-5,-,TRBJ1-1,CASGWGRGNTEAFF,TGTGCCAGCGGGTGGGGCAGAGGGAACACTGAAGCTTTCTTT
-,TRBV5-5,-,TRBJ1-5,CASSPSLAATQPQHF,TGTGCCAGCAGCCCATCACTAGCAGCAACCCAGCCCCAGCATTTT
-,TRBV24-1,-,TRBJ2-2,CATMDSLNTGELFF,TGTGCCACCATGGACAGCCTGAACACCGGGGAGCTGTTTTTT
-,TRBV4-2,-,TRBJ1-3,CASSQELSSGNTIYF,TGTGCCAGCAGCCAAGAGTTGAGCTCTGGAAACACCATATATTTT
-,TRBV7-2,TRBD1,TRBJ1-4,CASSHPGGFEKLFF,TGTGCCAGCAGCCATCCAGGGGGGTTTGAAAAACTGTTTTTT
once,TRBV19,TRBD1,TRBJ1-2,CASSSPTRGLGYTF,TGTGCCAGTAGCTCACCCACCAGGGGGCTTGGCTACACCTTC
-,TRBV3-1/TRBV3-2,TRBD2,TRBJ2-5,CASRQNLLAGQETQYF,TGTGCCAGCAGGCAAAACTTACTAGCGGGACAAGAGACCCAGTACTTC
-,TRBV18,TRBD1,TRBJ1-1,CASSPQDRGEAFF,TGTGCCAGCTCACCCCAGGACAGGGGGGAAGCTTTCTTT
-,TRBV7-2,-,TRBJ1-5,CASSPRRGGEQPQHF,TGTGCCAGCAGCCCCCGCAGGGGAGGAGAGCAGCCCCAGCATTTT
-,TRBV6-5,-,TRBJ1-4,CASGRGNEKLFF,TGTGCCAGCGGCAGAGGCAATGAAAAACTGTTTTTT